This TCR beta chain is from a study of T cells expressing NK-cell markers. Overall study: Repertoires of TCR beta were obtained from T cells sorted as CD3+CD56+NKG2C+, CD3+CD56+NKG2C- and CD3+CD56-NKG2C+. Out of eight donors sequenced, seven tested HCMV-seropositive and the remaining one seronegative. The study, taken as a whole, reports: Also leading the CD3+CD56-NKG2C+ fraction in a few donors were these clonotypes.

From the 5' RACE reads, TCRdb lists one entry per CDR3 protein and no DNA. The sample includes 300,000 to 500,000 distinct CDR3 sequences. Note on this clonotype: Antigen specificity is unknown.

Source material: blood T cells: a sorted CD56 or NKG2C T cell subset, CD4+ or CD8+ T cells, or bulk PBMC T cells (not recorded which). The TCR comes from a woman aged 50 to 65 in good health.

The CDR3 loop reads CASSLDADGTEAFF. The genes are TRBV7-8 and TRBJ1-1. The germline CDR1 and CDR2 sequences are SGHVS and FQNEAQ. The CDR3 has 14 residues.